Listed here is a single T cell receptor (beta chain). The antigen is not known. With V trimmed by 5 bases and J by 4 bases, 9 bases remained unmatched. This CDR3 spans 15 amino acids. In germline, CDR1 is MDHEN, CDR2 SYDVKM. The data are from a study of lymphopenia after photon versus proton radiotherapy. Findings and caveats of the study: After the lymphocyte nadir, photon-treated repertoires showed oligoclonal expansion, especially of CD8+ Temra cells. Under photons, naive T cells and diversity fell while effector/memory populations rose. A bigger post-nadir fall in TCR diversity correlated inversely with survival time in deceased patients.

TCRdb keeps only in-frame clones here, not all; method: immunoSEQ multiplex PCR. The table includes 39,000 or so clones, around nine tenths detected once. The receptor was derived from a man in his sixties with cholangiocarcinoma. The sample in question was peripheral blood, obtained from a patient treated with photon-based radiotherapy. The rearrangement links TRBV28 to TRBJ1-2; 8 bases are shared with TRBD1. Here the CDR3 reads CASSLPQGAGYGYTF. CDR3 coding DNA: TGTGCCAGCAGTCTACCCCAGGGGGCCGGCTATGGCTACACCTTC.